This TCR beta chain was captured by sequencing in a study of monozygotic twins with inflammatory bowel disease. The study's findings and limits: Sharing of clonotypes with others was lower in IBD patients than in healthy twins, and this was especially so with disease activity.

Using TCRalpha and TCRbeta cDNA, the researchers carried out two nested PCRs that lasted around 15 and 9 cycles. Using the 5' RACE reads, TCRdb records one entry per CDR3 protein without DNA. This repertoire includes 400,000 or so distinct CDR3 sequences. As to this clonotype: Its antigen remains unknown.

The V gene's germline CDR1 is SGHRS and CDR2 YFSETQ. The CDR3 runs to 16 residues. The specimen sequenced was blood. The V and J genes are TRBV5-1 and TRBJ2-7; TCRdb proposes TRBD2, but this gene call is untestable without DNA. The clonotype originates from a human donor with ulcerative colitis or Crohn's disease, or a healthy co-twin of an affected twin (not recorded which). The CDR3 here is CASSDQLAGASYEQYF.